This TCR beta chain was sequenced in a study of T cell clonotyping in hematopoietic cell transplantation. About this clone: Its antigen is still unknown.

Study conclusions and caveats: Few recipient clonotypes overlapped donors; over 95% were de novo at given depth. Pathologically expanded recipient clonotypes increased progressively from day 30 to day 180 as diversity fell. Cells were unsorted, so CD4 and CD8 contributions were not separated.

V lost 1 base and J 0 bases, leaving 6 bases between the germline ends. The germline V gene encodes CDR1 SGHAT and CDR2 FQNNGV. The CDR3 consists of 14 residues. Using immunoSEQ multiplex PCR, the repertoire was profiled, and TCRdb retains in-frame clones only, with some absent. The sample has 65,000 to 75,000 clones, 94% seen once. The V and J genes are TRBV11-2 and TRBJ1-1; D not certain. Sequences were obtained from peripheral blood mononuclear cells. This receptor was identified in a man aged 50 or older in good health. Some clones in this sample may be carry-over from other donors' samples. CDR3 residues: CASSLGEMNTEAFF. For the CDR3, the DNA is TGTGCCAGCAGCTTAGGAGAGATGAACACTGAAGCTTTCTTT.